The rows below give T cell receptor beta chains drawn from one sample of a study of T cells expressing NK-cell markers. TCRdb reprocessed the 5' RACE reads and stores each CDR3 protein as one record, lacking DNA. Its clone listing holds about 450,000 distinct CDR3 sequences. Sequencing used blood T cells: a sorted CD56 or NKG2C T cell subset, CD4+ or CD8+ T cells, or bulk PBMC T cells (not recorded which). All receptors come from a woman between 18 and 75 years old in good health. Both conserved end residues are part of each CDR3.

v_call: TRBV29-1
j_call: TRBJ1-2
cdr3_aa: CSVDLGNYGYTF

v_call: TRBV20-1
j_call: TRBJ2-7
cdr3_aa: CSAQTSAGGEQYF

v_call: TRBV7-6
j_call: TRBJ1-4
cdr3_aa: CASSLTTTGPNEKLFF

v_call: TRBV19
j_call: TRBJ1-4
cdr3_aa: CASSMEGAANEKLFF

v_call: TRBV6-5
j_call: TRBJ1-2
cdr3_aa: CASSRGLGGYTF

v_call: TRBV7-2
j_call: TRBJ2-3
cdr3_aa: CASSPGRNTQYF

v_call: TRBV9
j_call: TRBJ2-1
cdr3_aa: CASSEQGDEQFF

v_call: TRBV7-6
j_call: TRBJ2-1
cdr3_aa: CASSLEASGGAGEQFF

v_call: TRBV20-1
j_call: TRBJ2-1
cdr3_aa: CSAVHLAGPYNEQFF

v_call: TRBV20-1
j_call: TRBJ2-3
cdr3_aa: CSASLVRSTDTQYF

v_call: TRBV25-1
j_call: TRBJ2-7
cdr3_aa: CASSEWRGFTHYEQYF

v_call: TRBV20-1
j_call: TRBJ1-1
cdr3_aa: CSARVGGRGSTEAFF

v_call: TRBV5-1
j_call: TRBJ2-5
cdr3_aa: CASSFTGATQETQYF

v_call: TRBV11-2
j_call: TRBJ2-1
cdr3_aa: CASSPAGTSAHNEQFF

v_call: TRBV10-3
j_call: TRBJ2-1
cdr3_aa: CAISGTSGNEQFF